The 18 T cell receptor beta chains in this list originate from one sample, sequenced in a study of blood T cell repertoires in COVID-19. Sequencing was performed with immunoSEQ multiplex PCR; in TCRdb, only in-frame clones are kept and a portion is missing. The sample yields approximately 180,000 clones, approximately 85% seen once. Sample: peripheral blood. Source of these receptors: a human donor with active or convalescent COVID-19. The donor label of this sample is uncertain.

CDR3 nucleotide sequence: TGCGCCAGCAGCCCGAGTCTCGACTATGGCTACACCTTC. This gives the protein CASSPSLDYGYTF. The V and J genes are TRBV5-1 and TRBJ1-2; D is unresolved. V was trimmed by 4 bases and J by 3 bases, leaving 10 bases between them. The CDR3 consists of 13 residues. Germline CDR1 SGHRS, CDR2 YFSETQ.

In its sample, this clone was seen a few times. V and J are TRBV3-1 (or the pseudogene TRBV3-2) and TRBJ2-7, with TRBD1 identical over 8 bases. The CDR3 covers 14 residues. V was clipped by 3 bases and J by 6 bases; unmatched bases: 7. Germline CDR1 and CDR2: LGHDT and YNNKEL (reference sequence). The DNA for the CDR3 is TGTGCCAGCAGCCAGTGGACAGGGTTTAGCGAGCAGTACTTC. Translating it yields CASSQWTGFSEQYF.

The chain joins TRBV2 to TRBJ2-1, with 14 positions matching TRBD2. Germline CDR1 SNHLY, CDR2 FYNNEI. V gave up 5 bases and J gave up 7 bases; unmatched junction bases: 10. The CDR3 has 17 amino acids. As DNA, the CDR3 is TGTGCCAGCAGTACCGGGACTAGCGGGAGAGAGTGGAATGAGCAGTTCTTC. It codes for CASSTGTSGREWNEQFF.

J is TRBJ2-7 and V is TRBV10-3, with 7 bases lining up with TRBD1. In germline, CDR1 is ENHRY, CDR2 SYGVKD. The trim removed 4 bases at V and 4 bases at J, leaving 7 bases unmatched. This CDR3 region has 14 residues. For the CDR3, the DNA is TGTGCCATCAGTGGACAGGGAGATACGTACGAGCAGTACTTC. Amino acid sequence: CAISGQGDTYEQYF.

The V gene is TRBV12-3 or TRBV12-4, the J gene TRBJ2-5, with a weak D call TRBD2 (6 bases). The V end was cut by 3 bases, the J end by 7 bases, with 6 bases between. The CDR3 loop spans 11 amino acids. The CDR3 protein is CASSLGGTQYF. CDR3 DNA sequence: TGTGCCAGCAGTTTGGGAGGGACCCAGTACTTC.

The table lists this clone with a few counts. The chain recombines TRBV28 with TRBJ2-7; 7 nucleotides line up with TRBD2. Looked up from germline, CDR1 is MDHEN and CDR2 is SYDVKM. The CDR3 contains 14 residues. V lost 4 bases to trimming and J lost 1 base; unmatched junction nucleotides: 4. Here the CDR3 reads CASSWGLTSYEQYF. The CDR3 coding sequence is TGTGCCAGCAGTTGGGGACTAACGTCCTACGAGCAGTACTTC.

CDR3 DNA sequence: TGTGCCAGCACGCGGCCGGGACTTCATACAGATACGCAGTATTTT. Translating it yields CASTRPGLHTDTQYF. The gene calls are TRBV28 and TRBJ2-3, with D possibly being TRBD2 (6 bases). The V gene lost 7 bases and the J gene lost 3 bases, with 17 bases spanning the gap. Per the germline V gene, CDR1 is MDHEN and CDR2 is SYDVKM. CDR3 length: 15 amino acids.

This rearrangement joins TRBV2 to TRBJ1-4; 8 bases agree with TRBD1. J lost 0 bases, V lost 6 bases, and 6 bases had no gene match. The CDR3 consists of 16 residues. Germline CDR1 is SNHLY and CDR2 is FYNNEI. The DNA of the CDR3 is TGTGCCAGCAGATGGGACAGGACAGCAACTAATGAAAAACTGTTTTTT. Translated, it gives CASRWDRTATNEKLFF.

In DNA, the CDR3 is TGTGCCAGCAGCTTAAAGATAGACACAGATACGCAGTATTTT. It specifies CASSLKIDTDTQYF. This chain links TRBV7-2 with TRBJ2-3; D is undetermined. The CDR3 extends over 14 amino acids. V lost 2 bases to trimming and J lost 2 bases, with 8 bases between them. Germline V lookup: CDR1 SGHTA, CDR2 FQGNSA.

The V call is TRBV5-6, the J call TRBJ1-2, with D tentatively TRBD1 (6 bases). V lost 4 bases and J 2 bases, leaving 15 bases between the germline ends. This CDR3 is 15 amino acids long. Germline lookup yields CDR1 SGHDT and CDR2 YYEEEE. CDR3 DNA: TGTGCCAGCAGCCCGTCCGTGACAGGAAACTATGGCTACACCTTC. Amino acids: CASSPSVTGNYGYTF.

The V and J genes are TRBV7-2 and TRBJ2-7, with a weak D call TRBD2 (8 bases). The CDR3 is 15 amino acids. V lost 3 bases and J lost 2, with 14 bases in between. Germline-derived CDR1 and CDR2 are SGHTA and FQGNSA. CDR3 residues: CASSFVAGTAYEQYF. The CDR3 nucleotides read TGTGCCAGCAGCTTTGTAGCGGGGACAGCCTACGAGCAGTACTTC.

V and J are TRBV28 and TRBJ1-1; the D is unclear. The CDR3 runs to 14 residues. CDR1 and CDR2 from the germline V gene are MDHEN and SYDVKM. Trimming removed 3 bases at V and 1 base at J, with 9 bases between. CDR3 residues: CASSLPHRNTEAFF. CDR3 coding DNA: TGTGCCAGCAGTTTGCCTCATAGGAACACTGAAGCTTTCTTT.

This rearrangement joins TRBV7-6 to TRBJ2-2; weak D call: TRBD2 (6 bases). This CDR3 spans 15 amino acids. In germline, CDR1 is SGHVS, CDR2 FNYEAQ. V lost 3 bases and J lost 1, with 9 bases in between. The CDR3 DNA follows: TGTGCCAGCAGCTTTAGGGACTGGAACACCGGGGAGCTGTTTTTT. Its translation: CASSFRDWNTGELFF. The full variable domain, its missing parts supplied by reference TRBV7-6 and TRBJ2-2, is GAGVSQSPRYKVTKRGQDVALRCDPISGHVSLYWYRQALGQGPEFLTYFNYEAQQDKSGLPNDRFSAERPEGSISTLTIQRTEQRDSAMYRCASSFRDWNTGELFFGEGSRLTVL.

The genes are TRBV5-1 and TRBJ1-4; 7 bases map to TRBD1. CDR3 length equals 15 residues. Germline assignment: CDR1 SGHRS and CDR2 YFSETQ. Trimming at V came to 4 bases and at J to 2 bases, leaving 5 bases not matched to a gene. CDR3 DNA sequence: TGCGCCAGCAGCCGGACAGGTACGACTAATGAAAAACTGTTTTTT. It translates to CASSRTGTTNEKLFF. The full variable domain, completed using reference TRBV5-1 and TRBJ1-4, is KAGVTQTPRYLIKTRGQQVTLSCSPISGHRSVSWYQQTPGQGLQFLFEYFSETQRNKGNFPGRFSGRQFSNSRSEMNVSTLELGDSALYLCASSRTGTTNEKLFFGSGTQLSVL.

The chain is built from TRBV7-3 and TRBJ2-1, with a possible D match to TRBD2 (6 bases). Trimming took 3 bases from V and 1 from J, leaving 7 bases between them. Germline V gene data show CDR1 as SGHTA and CDR2 as FQGTGA. This CDR3 contains 14 residues. The CDR3 reads CASSFRGSYNEQFF. The CDR3 coding sequence is TGTGCCAGCAGCTTTCGGGGGTCCTACAATGAGCAGTTCTTC.

The CDR3 DNA is TGTGCCACCGTTTACAGGGCTAACACTGAAGCTTTCTTT. As protein: CATVYRANTEAFF. The V call is TRBV10-3, the J call TRBJ1-1; possible D gene TRBD1, 6 bases. CDR3 length: 13 residues. V was cut by 10 bases and J by 2 bases, with 14 bases left in between. CDR1 and CDR2 (germline): ENHRY, SYGVKD.

V is TRBV29-1 and J is TRBJ2-2; maybe TRBD2 (5 bases). V shed 3 bases and J shed 0 bases, with 8 bases lying between them. The length of the CDR3 is 14 residues. The germline V gene encodes CDR1 SQVTM and CDR2 ANQGSEA. CDR3 DNA sequence: TGCAGCGTTGACATCGGGGCGAACACCGGGGAGCTGTTTTTT. It translates to CSVDIGANTGELFF.

The chain combines TRBV28 with TRBJ2-7; 8 positions agree with TRBD1. Per the germline V gene, CDR1 is MDHEN and CDR2 is SYDVKM. CDR3 length: 13 residues. The junction had 4 bases not matched to a gene; V was cut back by 5 bases and J by 4 bases. Here the CDR3 reads CASSRQGWYEQYF. In DNA form, the CDR3 reads TGTGCCAGCAGTCGACAGGGGTGGTACGAGCAGTACTTC.